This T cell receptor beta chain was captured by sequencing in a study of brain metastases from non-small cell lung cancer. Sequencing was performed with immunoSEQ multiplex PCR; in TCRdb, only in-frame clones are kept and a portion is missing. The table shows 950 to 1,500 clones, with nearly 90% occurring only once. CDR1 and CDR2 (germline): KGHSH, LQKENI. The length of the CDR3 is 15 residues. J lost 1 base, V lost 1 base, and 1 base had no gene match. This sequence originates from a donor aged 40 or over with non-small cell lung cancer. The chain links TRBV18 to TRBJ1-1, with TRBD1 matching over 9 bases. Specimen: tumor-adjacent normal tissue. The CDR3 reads CASSPQGQGNTEAFF. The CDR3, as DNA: TGTGCCAGCTCACCACAGGGACAGGGGAACACTGAAGCTTTCTTT.